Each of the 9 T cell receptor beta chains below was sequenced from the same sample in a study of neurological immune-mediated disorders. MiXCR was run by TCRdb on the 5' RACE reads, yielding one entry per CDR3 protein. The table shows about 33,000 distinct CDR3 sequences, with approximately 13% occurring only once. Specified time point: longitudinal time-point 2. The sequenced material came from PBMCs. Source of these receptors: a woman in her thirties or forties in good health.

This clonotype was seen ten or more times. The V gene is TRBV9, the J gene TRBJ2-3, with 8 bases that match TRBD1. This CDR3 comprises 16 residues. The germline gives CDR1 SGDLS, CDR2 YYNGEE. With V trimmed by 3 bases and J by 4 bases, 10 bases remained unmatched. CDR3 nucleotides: TGTGCCAGCAGCGGAGCCTCAGGGGGCTTGGCAGATACGCAGTATTTT. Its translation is CASSGASGGLADTQYF.

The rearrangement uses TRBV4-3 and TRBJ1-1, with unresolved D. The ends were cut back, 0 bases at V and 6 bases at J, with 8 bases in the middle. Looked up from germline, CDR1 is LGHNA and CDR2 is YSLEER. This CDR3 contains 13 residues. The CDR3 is CASSQEVTAEAFF. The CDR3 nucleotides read TGCGCCAGCAGCCAAGAGGTTACGGCTGAAGCTTTCTTT.

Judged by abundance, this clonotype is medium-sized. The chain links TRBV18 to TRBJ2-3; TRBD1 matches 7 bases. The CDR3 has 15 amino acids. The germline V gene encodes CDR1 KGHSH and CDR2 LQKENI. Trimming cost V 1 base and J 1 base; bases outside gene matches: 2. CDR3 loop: CASSPQQGGTDTQYF. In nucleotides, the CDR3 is TGTGCCAGCTCACCACAGCAGGGGGGCACAGATACGCAGTATTTT.

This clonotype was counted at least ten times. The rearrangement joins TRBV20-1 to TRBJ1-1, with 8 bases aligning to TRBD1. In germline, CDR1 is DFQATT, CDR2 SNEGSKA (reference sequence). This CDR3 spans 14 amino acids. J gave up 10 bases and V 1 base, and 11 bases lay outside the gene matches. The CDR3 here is CSARADGQGQRAFF. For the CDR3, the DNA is TGCAGTGCTAGAGCCGACGGACAGGGACAAAGAGCTTTCTTT.

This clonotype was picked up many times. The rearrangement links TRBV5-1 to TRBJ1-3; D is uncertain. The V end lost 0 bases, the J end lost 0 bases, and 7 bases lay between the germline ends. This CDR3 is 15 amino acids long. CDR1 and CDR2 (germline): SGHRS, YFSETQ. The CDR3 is CASSLASDSGNTIYF. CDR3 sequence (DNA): TGCGCCAGCAGCTTGGCAAGTGACTCTGGAAACACCATATATTTT.

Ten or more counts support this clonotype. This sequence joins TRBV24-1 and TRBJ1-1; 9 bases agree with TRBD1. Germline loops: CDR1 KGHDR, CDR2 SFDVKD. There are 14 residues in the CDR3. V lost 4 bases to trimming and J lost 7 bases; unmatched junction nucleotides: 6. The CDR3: CATSEQGQGREAFF. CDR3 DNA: TGTGCCACCAGTGAACAGGGACAGGGTCGTGAAGCTTTCTTT.

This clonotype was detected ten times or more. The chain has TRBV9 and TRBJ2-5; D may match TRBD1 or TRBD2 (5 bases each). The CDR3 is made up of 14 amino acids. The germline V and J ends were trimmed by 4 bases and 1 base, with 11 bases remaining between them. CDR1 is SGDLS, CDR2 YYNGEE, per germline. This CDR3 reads CASSTSGTQETQYF. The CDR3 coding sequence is TGTGCCAGCAGCACATCCGGGACCCAAGAGACCCAGTACTTC.

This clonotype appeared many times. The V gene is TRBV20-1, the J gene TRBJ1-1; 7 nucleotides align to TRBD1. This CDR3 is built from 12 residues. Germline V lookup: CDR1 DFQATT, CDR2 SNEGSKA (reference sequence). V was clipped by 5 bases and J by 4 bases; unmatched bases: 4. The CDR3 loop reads CSAPDRATEAFF. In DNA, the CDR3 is TGCAGTGCTCCCGACAGGGCCACTGAAGCTTTCTTT.

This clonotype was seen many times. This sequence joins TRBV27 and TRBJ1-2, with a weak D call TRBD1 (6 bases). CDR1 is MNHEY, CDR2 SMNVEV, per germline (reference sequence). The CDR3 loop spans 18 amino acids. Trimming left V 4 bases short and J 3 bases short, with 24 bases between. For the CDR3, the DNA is TGTGCCAGCAGTTCCACCTTCAGGGGTTTCAGAATTGACTATGGCTACACCTTC. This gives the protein CASSSTFRGFRIDYGYTF.